One sample yielded the 10 T cell receptor beta chains listed below, sequenced in a study of T cell responses to AZD1222 COVID-19 vaccine. Only in-frame clones appear in the TCRdb table, and some are missing; sequencing was by immunoSEQ multiplex PCR. This table has just under 85,000 clones, 70% to 90% appearing once. Sequencing used peripheral blood, obtained on day 0 of AZD1222 vaccination. These receptors all stem from an adult in good health.

In its sample, this clone was seen once. CDR3 DNA sequence: TGCAGCGTTCCCGACAGGGGATCAGCTAACTATGGCTACACCTTC. Translated, it gives CSVPDRGSANYGYTF. The chain has TRBV29-1 and TRBJ1-2; 8 positions match TRBD1. The germline V gene has CDR1 SQVTM and CDR2 ANQGSEA. Trimming cost V 5 bases and J 0 bases; bases outside gene matches: 8. The CDR3 runs 15 residues.

The J gene is TRBJ2-1, the V gene TRBV10-3, with D maybe TRBD2 (6 bases). V was clipped by 3 bases and J by 7 bases, with 19 bases between them. The V gene's germline CDR1 is ENHRY and CDR2 SYGVKD. The CDR3 is 16 residues long. DNA for the CDR3: TGTGCCATCAGTGAAAAATCTGGACTAACAACAAATGAGCAGTTCTTC. Its translation is CAISEKSGLTTNEQFF.

The rearrangement uses TRBV19 and TRBJ1-6; a weak D match, TRBD1 (5 bases). There are 14 residues in the CDR3. Germline-derived CDR1 and CDR2 are LNHDA and SQIVND (reference sequence). V lost 5 bases and J 7 bases, leaving 12 bases between the germline ends. The CDR3, as DNA: TGTGCCAGTAGTCCCTGGGACGGCAATTCACCCCTCCACTTT. This gives the protein CASSPWDGNSPLHF.

V usage is TRBV9 and J usage is TRBJ1-4; D gene ambiguous. The ends were cut back, 0 bases at V and 5 bases at J, with 11 bases in the middle. The CDR3 length is 15 residues. The germline V gene has CDR1 SGDLS and CDR2 YYNGEE. CDR3 residues: CASSVAGRVNEKLFF. The CDR3 nucleotides are TGTGCCAGCAGCGTAGCAGGCCGGGTGAATGAAAAACTGTTTTTT.

This rearrangement joins TRBV27 to TRBJ2-7; 7 bases are shared with TRBD2. CDR3 length: 13 residues. With 6 bases clipped from V and 4 bases from J, the junction kept 6 bases outside the gene matches. The germline V gene encodes CDR1 MNHEY and CDR2 SMNVEV (reference sequence). CDR3 amino acids: CASRVSGGYEQYF. The CDR3 DNA follows: TGTGCCAGCAGAGTATCGGGGGGATACGAGCAGTACTTC.

The V call is TRBV24-1, the J call TRBJ2-3; 7 bases fit TRBD2. V dropped 0 bases and J dropped 3; count of bases not matched to a gene: 8. This CDR3 contains 17 residues. Germline CDR1 and CDR2: KGHDR and SFDVKD. CDR3 nucleotides: TGTGCCACCAGTGATTTGGGGCTAGCGGAGCTTACAGATACGCAGTATTTT. This encodes CATSDLGLAELTDTQYF.

The V and J genes are TRBV29-1 and TRBJ1-2; tentative D call: TRBD1 (6 bases). The CDR3 covers 12 residues. The V end was cut by 2 bases, the J end by 7 bases, with 11 bases between. CDR1 and CDR2 (germline): SQVTM, ANQGSEA. The CDR3 loop is CSVESQGSGYTF. DNA for the CDR3: TGCAGCGTTGAAAGCCAGGGGTCTGGCTACACCTTC.

This chain links TRBV15 with TRBJ2-1, with D hard to call. V lost 0 bases, J lost 0 bases, and 12 bases lay in between. Germline assignment: CDR1 LNHNV and CDR2 YYDKDF (reference sequence). The CDR3 totals 17 residues. CDR3 in DNA: TGTGCCACCAGCAGAGATGGGGTCCCAGGCTCCTACAATGAGCAGTTCTTC. Translated: CATSRDGVPGSYNEQFF.

This chain links TRBV21-1 with TRBJ1-5; no check of the table's D call, TRBD1, against the DNA was made. TRBV21-1 corresponds to a pseudogene. This CDR3 is built from 15 residues. CDR3 nucleotide sequence: TGTGCCAGCGGCCGCAGGGGGCTAGGAAACCAGCCCCAGCATTTT. Its translation: CASGRRGLGNQPQHF.

The gene calls are TRBV28 and TRBJ2-7; the match to TRBD1 covers 8 bases. The V segment lost 5 bases and the J segment 2 bases; nucleotides outside the gene matches: 8. Germline assignment: CDR1 MDHEN and CDR2 SYDVKM. This CDR3 region has 15 residues. The CDR3 DNA reads TGTGCCAGCAGTGCGACAGGGGCAACCACCTACGAGCAGTACTTC. Translated: CASSATGATTYEQYF. The variable domain in full, with the rest retrieved from reference TRBV28 and TRBJ2-7, is DVKVTQSSRYLVKRTGEKVFLECVQDMDHENMFWYRQDPGLGLRLIYFSYDVKMKEKGDIPEGYSVSREKKERFSLILESASTNQTSMYLCASSATGATTYEQYFGPGTRLTVT.